This paragraph reports one T cell receptor (beta chain). These data originate in a study of cytomegalovirus exposure and HLA in healthy donors. From germline, CDR1 is SGHRS and CDR2 YFSETQ. The CDR3 spans 15 residues. V was clipped by 1 base and J by 5 bases; unmatched bases: 9. Amplification used 60 Vbeta primers and 13 Jbeta primers. Here immunoSEQ multiplex PCR was the method, and the copy in TCRdb shows in-frame clones only, minus some. The sample holds roughly 50,000 clones. The V gene is TRBV5-1, the J gene TRBJ2-7; 7 bases are shared with TRBD2. The receptor was derived from a woman in her forties in good health and CMV-seronegative. The sequenced sample was PBMCs. The CDR3 region is CASSLSAGVMNEQYF. For the CDR3, the DNA is TGCGCCAGCAGCTTGTCGGCGGGAGTGATGAACGAGCAGTACTTC.